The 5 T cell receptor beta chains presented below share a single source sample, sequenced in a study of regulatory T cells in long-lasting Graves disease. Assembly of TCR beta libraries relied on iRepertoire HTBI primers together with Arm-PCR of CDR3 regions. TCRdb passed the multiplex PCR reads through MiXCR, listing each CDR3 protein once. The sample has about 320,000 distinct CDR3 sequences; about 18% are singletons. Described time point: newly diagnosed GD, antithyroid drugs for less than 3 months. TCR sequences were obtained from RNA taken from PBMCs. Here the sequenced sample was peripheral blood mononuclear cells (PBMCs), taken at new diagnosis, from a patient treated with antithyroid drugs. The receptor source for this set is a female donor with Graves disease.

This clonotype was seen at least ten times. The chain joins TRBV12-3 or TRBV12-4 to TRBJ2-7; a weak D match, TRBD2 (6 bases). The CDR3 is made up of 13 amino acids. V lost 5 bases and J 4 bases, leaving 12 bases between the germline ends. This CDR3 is CASSGHGGYEQYF. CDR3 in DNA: TGTGCCAGCAGTGGGCACGGGGGTTACGAGCAGTACTTC.

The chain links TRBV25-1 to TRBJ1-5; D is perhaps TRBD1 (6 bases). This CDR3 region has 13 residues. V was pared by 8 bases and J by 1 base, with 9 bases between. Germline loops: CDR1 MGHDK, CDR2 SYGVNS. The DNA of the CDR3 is TGTGCCAGCGAGGGGGGGAGCAATCAGCCCCAGCATTTT. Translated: CASEGGSNQPQHF.

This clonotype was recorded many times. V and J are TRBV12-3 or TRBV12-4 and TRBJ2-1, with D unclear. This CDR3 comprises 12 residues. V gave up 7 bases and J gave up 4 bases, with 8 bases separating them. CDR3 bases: TGTGCCAGCACCAGCCGTTACAATGAGCAGTTCTTC. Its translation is CASTSRYNEQFF.

The chain's CDR3 is CASGRGAVEAIPGNEQFF. The CDR3 nucleotides read TGTGCCAGCGGGAGAGGGGCAGTAGAGGCCATCCCGGGCAATGAGCAGTTCTTC. The rearrangement uses TRBV11-3 and TRBJ2-1; D may correspond to TRBD1 or TRBD2 (5 bases each). The germline V gene encodes CDR1 SGHNT and CDR2 YENEEA. V lost 8 bases and J lost 6, with 29 bases in between. The CDR3 is 18 amino acids.

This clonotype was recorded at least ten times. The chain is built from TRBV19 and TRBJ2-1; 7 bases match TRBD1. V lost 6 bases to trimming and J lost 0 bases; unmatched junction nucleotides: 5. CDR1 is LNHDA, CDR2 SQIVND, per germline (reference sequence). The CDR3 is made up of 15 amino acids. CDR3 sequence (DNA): TGTGCCAGTAGCACAACAGGGGACTCCTACAATGAGCAGTTCTTC. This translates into CASSTTGDSYNEQFF.